These 18 T cell receptor beta chains were sequenced from one sample in a study of regulatory T cells in long-lasting Graves disease. The TCR beta library used iRepertoire HTBI primers with Arm-PCR amplification of CDR3. TCRdb reanalysed the multiplex PCR reads using MiXCR and keeps one entry per CDR3 protein. The sample shows roughly 300,000 distinct CDR3 sequences, 20% to 25% of them seen only once. The sample's time point: persistent/refractory GD, antithyroid drugs over 5 years with positive TRAb. The TCR library was prepared using RNA isolated from PBMCs. The specimen comprised peripheral blood mononuclear cells (PBMCs), sampled when the disease was refractory, from a patient treated with antithyroid drugs. The receptors stem from a female donor with Graves disease.

The chain couples TRBV7-9 to TRBJ2-5; 10 bases line up with TRBD2. The CDR3 length is 15 residues. V was clipped by 5 bases and J by 7 bases; unmatched bases: 10. Germline V lookup: CDR1 SEHNR, CDR2 FQNEAQ (reference sequence). Here the CDR3 reads CASSLGLAEKGTQYF. The CDR3, as DNA: TGTGCCAGCAGCCTCGGACTAGCGGAGAAAGGGACCCAGTACTTC.

This clonotype occurred many times. The rearrangement links TRBV27 to TRBJ1-6; D is perhaps TRBD1 (6 bases). Germline values: CDR1 MNHEY, CDR2 SMNVEV (reference sequence). This CDR3 is built from 16 residues. The V and J ends lost 2 bases and 7 bases respectively, with 15 bases between them. The CDR3 sequence is CASSLRRGQGNSPLHF. CDR3 DNA: TGTGCCAGCAGTTTACGCCGGGGGCAGGGGAATTCACCCCTCCACTTT.

This clonotype was observed many times. The chain combines TRBV20-1 with TRBJ2-5, with 8 bases that match TRBD1. Losses at the gene ends were 3 bases for V and 5 bases for J; bases not matched to a gene: 8. This CDR3 contains 14 residues. Germline V gene lookup returns CDR1 DFQATT and CDR2 SNEGSKA (reference sequence). In nucleotides, the CDR3 is TGCAGTGCTAGGACGGGACAGGCTGCGGAGACCCAGTACTTC. Translating it yields CSARTGQAAETQYF.

This sequence joins TRBV9 and TRBJ1-1, with D uncertain. CDR3 length equals 14 residues. Germline V gene data show CDR1 as SGDLS and CDR2 as YYNGEE. The V and J ends lost 3 bases and 1 base respectively, with 10 bases between them. CDR3 sequence: CASSAFLGNTEAFF. As DNA, the CDR3 is TGTGCCAGCAGCGCCTTTTTGGGGAACACTGAAGCTTTCTTT.

This clonotype was recorded many times. The V gene is TRBV28, the J gene TRBJ1-2; 7 positions match TRBD1. Trimming removed 2 bases from V and 0 bases from J; junction bases left unmatched: 9. The CDR3 runs to 17 residues. Germline V lookup: CDR1 MDHEN, CDR2 SYDVKM. The CDR3 spells CASSLIGTALANYGYTF. CDR3 in DNA: TGTGCCAGCAGTTTAATTGGGACAGCCCTGGCTAACTATGGCTACACCTTC.

This clonotype has ten or more counts. The chain is built from TRBV12-3 or TRBV12-4 and TRBJ2-7; 13 bases line up with TRBD2. Trimming at V came to 5 bases and at J to 3 bases, leaving 1 base not matched to a gene. The length of the CDR3 is 14 residues. The CDR3: CASSGTSGVYEQYF. The CDR3 nucleotides are TGTGCCAGCAGTGGGACTAGCGGGGTCTACGAGCAGTACTTC.

This chain connects TRBV7-2 to TRBJ2-7; a weak D match, TRBD1 (6 bases). Germline lookup yields CDR1 SGHTA and CDR2 FQGNSA. Trimming stripped 7 bases from V and 0 bases from J, with 13 bases between. The CDR3 has 14 residues. The CDR3 coding sequence is TGTGCCAGCAAATTGGACAGAATCTCCTACGAGCAGTACTTC. Protein sequence: CASKLDRISYEQYF.

In the case of this clonotype: A much bigger clone sits one base away, suggesting this may be a read error. The J gene is TRBJ1-1, the V gene TRBV6-1; 7 positions agree with TRBD1. CDR1 and CDR2 from the germline V gene are MNHNS and SASEGT. Unmatched junction bases numbered 13, after V lost 5 bases and J lost 4 bases. CDR3 length: 16 residues. CDR3 coding DNA: TGTGCCAGCAGTCCCGGAGGACAGGCTCGGAGCACTGAAGCTTTCTTT. It yields the protein CASSPGGQARSTEAFF.

A few counts support this clonotype. The chain joins TRBV20-1 to TRBJ2-1; 7 bases agree with TRBD2. Germline V lookup: CDR1 DFQATT, CDR2 SNEGSKA (reference sequence). The CDR3 totals 14 residues. The V and J ends lost 4 bases and 10 bases, in that order; junction bases with no gene match: 13. The CDR3 region has the DNA TGCAGTGCTACGAGCGGGACTGACAAAAAGGAGCAGTTCTTC. Protein product: CSATSGTDKKEQFF.

The V gene is TRBV29-1, the J gene TRBJ1-1, with TRBD1 as a possible D gene (5 bases). Germline V gene lookup returns CDR1 SQVTM and CDR2 ANQGSEA. The CDR3 loop spans 13 amino acids. Trimming took off 2 bases at V and 2 bases at J, with 9 bases between the two ends. For the CDR3, the DNA is TGCAGCGTTGAACGACAGCTAAACACTGAAGCTTTCTTT. Encoded protein: CSVERQLNTEAFF.

This clonotype was counted ten times or more. The chain has TRBV2 and TRBJ2-7; D gene ambiguous. The germline V gene encodes CDR1 SNHLY and CDR2 FYNNEI. Trimming stripped 2 bases from V and 4 bases from J, with 3 bases between. The CDR3 is 11 residues long. Written as DNA, the CDR3 is TGTGCCAGCAGTGAACGATACGAGCAGTACTTC. It specifies CASSERYEQYF.

This clonotype was seen many times. The rearrangement joins TRBV28 to TRBJ1-3, with D uncertain. V was shortened by 3 bases and J by 0 bases, with 12 bases between the two germline ends. CDR1 MDHEN and CDR2 SYDVKM come from the germline V gene. This CDR3 is built from 16 residues. This chain's CDR3 is CASSFVTLSSGNTIYF. CDR3 DNA sequence: TGTGCCAGCAGTTTTGTGACATTGAGCTCTGGAAACACCATATATTTT.

This chain uses TRBV18 with TRBJ2-5; 9 nucleotides agree with TRBD2. Germline loops: CDR1 KGHSH, CDR2 LQKENI. The CDR3 is 16 amino acids. J gave up 5 bases and V 3 bases, and 10 bases lay outside the gene matches. CDR3 bases: TGTGCCAGCTCACCGAGGGTAGCGGGAGATTTGGAGACCCAGTACTTC. Translated, it gives CASSPRVAGDLETQYF.

The chain couples TRBV6-2 or TRBV6-3 to TRBJ1-2, with D unresolved. This CDR3 contains 13 residues. Germline V gene data show CDR1 as MNHEY and CDR2 as SVGEGT. Trimming left V 2 bases short and J 6 bases short, with 10 bases between. The CDR3 nucleotides read TGTGCCAGCAGTTACCTGGGAGATAATGGCTACACCTTC. Protein product: CASSYLGDNGYTF.

This clonotype was seen ten or more times. The V call is TRBV30, the J call TRBJ2-5; a possible D gene is TRBD2 (5 bases). The CDR3 is made up of 13 amino acids. Germline loops: CDR1 GTSNPN, CDR2 SVGIG (reference sequence). Trimming removed 0 bases at V and 5 bases at J, with 10 bases between. CDR3 sequence (DNA): TGTGCCTGGAGTGTACGGAGGCGGGAGACCCAGTACTTC. It is translated as CAWSVRRRETQYF.

This clonotype was observed a handful of times. The chain recombines TRBV11-2 with TRBJ2-2; TRBD2 might be the D (5 bases). Germline lookup yields CDR1 SGHAT and CDR2 FQNNGV. The ends were cut back, 6 bases at V and 6 bases at J, with 14 bases in the middle. There are 14 residues in the CDR3. The CDR3 sequence is CASSKSGSPGELFF. Here the CDR3 DNA reads TGTGCCAGCAGTAAGAGCGGTTCTCCCGGGGAGCTGTTTTTT. The full variable domain, completed using reference TRBV11-2 and TRBJ2-2, is EAGVAQSPRYKIIEKRQSVAFWCNPISGHATLYWYQQILGQGPKLLIQFQNNGVVDDSQLPKDRFSAERLKGVDSTLKIQPAKLEDSAVYLCASSKSGSPGELFFGEGSRLTVL.

This clonotype was seen ten or more times. The chain uses TRBV19 and TRBJ1-2; tentatively, D is TRBD1 (5 bases). V lost 6 bases and J lost 2, with 16 bases in between. The length of the CDR3 is 15 residues. In germline, CDR1 is LNHDA, CDR2 SQIVND (reference sequence). The chain's CDR3 is CASRTGTEENYGYTF. CDR3 DNA: TGTGCCAGTAGGACCGGGACCGAAGAAAACTATGGCTACACCTTC.

This clonotype has just a few counts. This sequence joins TRBV5-6 and TRBJ2-5; D may be TRBD1 (5 bases). The germline gives CDR1 SGHDT, CDR2 YYEEEE. The V gene lost 1 base and the J gene lost 7 bases, with 14 bases spanning the gap. The CDR3 extends over 14 amino acids. The CDR3 protein is CASSLYAGQGTQYF. CDR3 nucleotide sequence: TGTGCCAGCAGCTTGTATGCAGGCCAGGGGACCCAGTACTTC.